The source of this T cell receptor beta chain is a study of cytomegalovirus exposure and HLA in healthy donors. The CDR3 loop spans 13 amino acids. Per the germline V gene, CDR1 is GTSNPN and CDR2 is SVGIG (reference sequence). Trimming left V 0 bases short and J 2 bases short, with 7 bases between. This clone was observed a few times. PCR employed 60 Vbeta and 13 Jbeta primers. Using immunoSEQ multiplex PCR, the repertoire was profiled, and TCRdb retains in-frame clones only, with some absent. This table holds 150,000 or so clones, 70% found once. The gene calls are TRBV30 and TRBJ1-1; no clear D. This TCR was sampled from a young man in good health and CMV-seropositive. Sequenced: PBMCs. CDR3 sequence: CAWSVRLNTEAFF. DNA of the CDR3: TGTGCCTGGAGTGTACGCCTAAACACTGAAGCTTTCTTT.